The clone carrying this T cell receptor beta chain was observed many times. This sample is part of a study of spatial heterogeneity in lung cancer. Study in general: Alpha-chain sequences were detected in numbers that were consistently lower than beta-chain sequences. Raw-read counts averaged over ten per unique TCR and UMI combination.

MiXCR, applied by TCRdb to the 5' RACE reads, yields one record per CDR3 protein. This sample has about 2,300 distinct CDR3 sequences, with 15% found just once. Noted time point: sample taken at primary tumor resection. The donor population consisted of just over 70 patients with untreated, early-stage non-small cell lung cancer. Sequencing covered unsorted whole RNA taken from tumor, nontumor lung or frozen PBMC. Germline CDR1 is MDHEN and CDR2 is SYDVKM. The CDR3 length is 14 residues. V was trimmed by 5 bases and J by 3 bases, leaving 11 bases between them. The sample consisted of normal lung tissue next to the tumor, taken at surgery. The chain links TRBV28 to TRBJ1-5; D is unresolved. The origin of this receptor is a male donor with early-stage non-small cell lung cancer. The CDR3 here is CASSRTAPNQPQHF. In DNA form, the CDR3 reads TGTGCCAGCAGTCGGACGGCCCCCAATCAGCCCCAGCATTTT.